Reported below is one T cell receptor (beta chain). Membership in each cohort depended on participant-reported clinical history. The V gene lost 0 bases and the J gene lost 7 bases, with 15 bases spanning the gap. The CDR3 extends over 16 amino acids. The germline CDR1 and CDR2 sequences are SGHVS and FQNEAQ. The data are from a study of blood T cell repertoires in COVID-19. As for the study in general: Acute and convalescent COVID-19 samples came from the United States, Italy and Spain. The cDNA or gDNA used as material had been derived from T cells, B-cell-depleted T cells, or PBMCs.

Study processing details: Scientists estimated how many nucleated cells there were by amplifying reference gene primers. Sequencing was performed with immunoSEQ multiplex PCR; in TCRdb, only in-frame clones are kept and a portion is missing. That table furnishes V, J and clone size, whereas the DNA furnished D and trimming. The sample includes 430,000 or so clones, 88% of them seen just once. The J gene is TRBJ2-2, the V gene TRBV7-8, with D possibly TRBD2 on 5 matching bases. Sequencing was performed on PBMCs or T cells enriched from blood (not recorded which). This clonotype was obtained from a woman aged 40-49 years who had recovered from COVID-19. CDR3 loop: CASSLASFGVNGELFF. For the CDR3, the DNA is TGTGCCAGCAGCTTAGCCTCCTTCGGGGTGAACGGGGAGCTGTTTTTT.